This T cell receptor (beta chain) appears in the sequencing data of a study of cytomegalovirus exposure and HLA in healthy donors (TCRdb year 2017). Background for the entire study: According to an earlier analysis of 587 of the donors, about 179 million T cells yielded roughly 110 million unique TCR beta sequences and about 300 Gb of sequence data. Among around 400 genotyped donors of the cohort, an average of around 250,000 unique TCR beta nucleotide sequences was sequenced per donor, of which 15% to 20% were non-productive. Of the 398 genotyped donors, around 81% fell in the genetic ancestry cluster associated with self-reported Caucasian donors. Every repertoire in the discovery cohort had been generated on one and the same sequencing platform. To study patterns of TCR occurrence, a later analysis re-analyzed previously published TCR beta repertoires from 550 to 800 donors and added high-resolution HLA genotyping. The study was designed to test whether signatures of past pathogen exposure could be identified by cataloging public T cell receptors. Donor age, sex, ethnicity and CMV serostatus were compiled together with the repertoire data. In addition to the first cohort of 666 subjects, a separate validation cohort of 100 to 150 different subjects was used. HLA typing covered class I and class II loci at four-digit resolution. Genome-wide SNP genotypes for about 65% of the roughly 700 donors were used in a later genetic analysis, which treated that subset as a discovery cohort. High-throughput TCR immunosequencing, statistical association of individual TCRs with disease status, and machine learning were combined to predict cytomegalovirus infection status. Four to six DR-DQ haplotypes were handled as single units for association and clustering because linkage in the cohort was strong. Using immunosequencing, the study profiled T cell repertoires from around 680 subjects and related those repertoires to cytomegalovirus serostatus. Rather than drawing on any new phenotypic data, the later analysis identified candidate immune exposures from TCR beta sequences and the way those sequences occurred across donors. Approximately 300 gigabases of sequencing data and 91 million or so unique TCR sequences made up an early release that covered about 640 HLA-typed donors. An earlier analysis of approximately 580 of the donors used high-throughput TCR beta sequencing to judge whether each TCR beta V gene segment behaved as functional or pseudogenic. The number of typed donors differed by locus: about 620-630 for A, B, C, DRB1 and DQB1; approximately 520 for DQA1; some 590 for DPA1; and some 430 for DPB1. Summary of the overall study and its limitations: In a later genetic analysis, fewer N-insertions in productive TCRs were reported among donors in an Asian-associated ancestry cluster than the 666-donor mean. Because the 87-base-pair reads could not distinguish some IMGT-functional V segments, including TRBV6-2 and TRBV6-3, those segments were excluded. Most TCR sequences were observed very rarely across donors, whereas some public TCRs were present in many individuals. Because HLA typing was unavailable for some donors at each locus, only the typed subset was used in association tests. When HLA alleles, especially DR and DQ, strongly co-occurred, TCR associations were difficult to assign to individual alleles. The cohort was sequenced for TCR beta chains only, and without alpha or paired-chain data the features that could be detected were limited. The classifier was reported to diagnose cytomegalovirus status with high specificity and sensitivity in both the original cohort and the validation cohort. An association between a missense DCLRE1C variant and V-gene and J-gene trimming of TCR beta chains was found in a later genetic analysis and replicated in an independent cohort. A further reported finding was that TCR beta sequences accurately predicted the HLA-A and HLA-B alleles for most subjects in the first cohort. The study gave a list of some 150 TCR beta chains associated with cytomegalovirus. A cluster of highly shared sequence variants was judged likely to represent a technical artifact of the sequencing pipeline. Broadly in line with IMGT annotations, most TCR beta V segments showed up in productive rearrangements about 87% or about 30% of the time in an earlier analysis of some 590 of the donors. At a false discovery rate of 0.05, a later analysis linked roughly 17,000 TCR beta sequences to specific HLA alleles. Correlated functional status among segregating V segments might reflect linkage disequilibrium, but an unknown experimental factor could not be ruled out. In a later analysis, TCR association rates were found to vary across HLA loci, with the most associated TCRs seen for DRB1 alleles and the fewest for HLA-C alleles. Because counts were too low, seventeen rarely observed V segments, including chromosome 9 orphons, were excluded from the earlier analysis of some 590 of the donors. In a later analysis, HLA-associated TCR beta chains showed more clonal expansion and lower generation probabilities than non-associated chains that were equally common. A later analysis found that most CMV-associated TCR beta chains appeared HLA-restricted, with HLA associations seemingly driven largely by CMV exposure. The authors suggested that the approach could potentially be extended to other disease states and immunological phenotypes. Several of the top co-occurrence clusters appeared to be linked to parvovirus B19, influenza, CMV and Epstein-Barr virus, according to a later analysis. For the cohort, immune exposure information was limited to CMV serostatus. Three of the identified cytomegalovirus-associated TCR beta chains were confirmed in vitro to be specific for cytomegalovirus antigens. Sequencing depth was assumed to be roughly uniform across donors in the presence/absence analyses, though that assumption may not hold.

The cohort was made up of approximately 700 healthy bone marrow donors. Cohort members were all nominally healthy when sampled, although unrecorded immune exposures were likely present. The donor tested CMV seropositive and was one of the 289 seropositive cohort members. Each donor provided a peripheral blood sample, and peripheral blood mononuclear cells were used for TCR beta sequencing. Genomic DNA extraction from the blood cell samples was performed with the Qiagen DNeasy Blood Extraction Kit. Trimming at the junction amounts to 2 bases on V and 8 bases on J, and the germline ends lie 18 bases apart. CDR1 and CDR2, per the germline V gene, are SNHLY and FYNNEI. Counted from cysteine to phenylalanine, this CDR3 has 16 amino acids. Of the read, only the CDR3 DNA is kept; its 48 bases are in frame from base 1. Library preparation employed the immunoSEQ multiplex PCR assay. For the multiplex PCR, a mixture combining 60 forward primers for TCR Vbeta segments and 13 reverse primers for TCR Jbeta segments was used. A multiplex PCR assay on genomic DNA amplified the CDR3 region of rearranged TCR beta genes. The amplified TCR beta libraries were sequenced on the Illumina HiSeq System as 87-base-pair reads. The study's own analysis went as follows. Across the roughly 670 repertoires, a later analysis counted tens of millions of unique TCR beta chains, 9 million to 14 million of which were shared by at least two donors. A nearest-neighbor algorithm error-corrected the raw reads and collapsed the reads into unique sequences, merging closely related sequences to remove PCR and sequencing errors. CDR3 sequences were aligned to IMGT reference sequences to assign V, D and J gene segments. For a sequence to be retained, at least a six-nucleotide match to both a V gene segment and a J gene segment was required. Rearrangements were called productive when the CDR3 lacked stop codons and stayed in frame with V and J; all others were non-productive. CDR3 was defined by IMGT convention, running from the second conserved V-encoded cysteine to the conserved J-encoded phenylalanine. The earlier analysis of approximately 500 of the donors excluded sequences that lacked an unambiguous match to a single V gene segment. An earlier analysis of several hundred of the donors called V segments functional above 56.7% productive rearrangements and segregating when the between-donor standard deviation exceeded 5%. A statistical classification framework was built for diagnosing cytomegalovirus status from the catalog of TCR beta chain sequences. In a later analysis, V and J genes were assigned by comparing TCR nucleotide sequences against IMGT/GENE-DB human TR gene sequences. In a later analysis, CDR3 sequences and most-parsimonious VDJ recombination scenarios were assigned using the TCRdist pipeline. In a later analysis, each TCR beta chain was defined by its CDR3 amino acid sequence together with its V-gene family, and reads lacking a unique V-gene family were excluded. In a later analysis, fewer than 650 highly shared, low-generation-probability nucleotide sequences were removed to address suspected cross-contamination and a sequencing artifact. In a later analysis, a clonal expansion index for each public chain was calculated from normalized within-repertoire ranks of inferred template counts. A later analysis computed generation probabilities with a VDJ recombination model fitted to out-of-frame rearrangements, and checked the results against IGoR. In a later analysis, hypergeometric tests were used to score TCR-TCR, TCR-HLA and TCR-CMV co-occurrence, with a repertoire-size bias correction applied to TCR pairs. A later analysis estimated false discovery rates by permuting HLA or CMV assignments 20 times. In a later analysis, co-occurring TCRs were grouped using DBSCAN, and TCRdist sequence similarity was added for clustering within HLA-allele-positive subsets. For co-occurrence clustering, repertoires with fewer than 30,000 or more than 120,000 public chains were excluded, along with five or six repertoires with anomalous nucleotide sharing. TCRdb limited this immuneACCESS table to in-frame rearrangements with V and J called. A share of clones is missing; checked studies link under half to unresolved V genes, and the rest is unexplained. V, J and clone size were drawn from that table, and D and trimming were deduced from the DNA. Across this sample there are 200,000 to 300,000 clones, with about 81% seen only once. The top ten clones comprise 5% to 6.5% of the sample.

Worth noting for this clone: Its recognized antigen is unknown. No base quality information exists; no much larger clone differs at one position.

The chain is assembled from TRBV2 and TRBJ1-4, with TRBD1 tentatively as D gene (5 bases match). The specimen was PBMCs. The clonotype originates from a woman aged 40-49 years in good health and CMV-seropositive. The DNA sequence follows: TGTGCCAGCAGTGAAAGGCAGATGTTGGGGCGCGAAAAACTGTTTTTT. Its amino acids are CASSERQMLGREKLFF. With all but the CDR3 taken from the reference TRBV2 and TRBJ1-4 genes, the full variable domain is: EPEVTQTPSHQVTQMGQEVILRCVPISNHLYFYWYRQILGQKVEFLVSFYNNEISEKSEIFDDQFSVERPDGSNFTLKIRSTKLEDSAMYFCASSERQMLGREKLFFGSGTQLSVL.